The next 28 T cell receptor beta chains were all read from a single sample in a study of response to subunit inactivated influenza vaccine. One entry per CDR3 protein, called by TCRdb with MiXCR from the RT-PCR reads. Among 540,000 or so distinct CDR3 sequences listed, 10% to 15% were seen once. This sample comprised PBMCs from blood, obtained 35 to 45 days after vaccination. These receptors were taken from a man aged 45 to 65 who received an inactivated influenza vaccine.

This clonotype was seen repeatedly, ten times or more. The J gene is TRBJ2-5, the V gene TRBV20-1; D remains ambiguous. Trimming stripped 0 bases from V and 2 bases from J, with 7 bases between. Germline assignment: CDR1 DFQATT and CDR2 SNEGSKA (reference sequence). The CDR3 is made up of 13 amino acids. CDR3 amino acids: CSARDIRQETQYF. The CDR3 DNA is TGCAGTGCTAGAGATATACGTCAAGAGACCCAGTACTTC.

The rearrangement uses TRBV12-3 or TRBV12-4 and TRBJ2-3; D is ambiguous. Trimming took off 3 bases at V and 4 bases at J, with 8 bases between the two ends. The CDR3 is 13 residues long. In DNA form, the CDR3 reads TGTGCCAGCAGTTTGTACGGTGCAGATACGCAGTATTTT. It encodes CASSLYGADTQYF.

This chain uses TRBV20-1 with TRBJ2-7, with D hard to call. V was pared by 0 bases and J by 0 bases, with 6 bases between. The length of the CDR3 is 13 residues. Germline assignment: CDR1 DFQATT and CDR2 SNEGSKA (reference sequence). The CDR3 DNA is TGCAGTGCTAGAGAATCCAGCTCCTACGAGCAGTACTTC. Protein sequence: CSARESSSYEQYF.

The chain links TRBV4-3 to TRBJ1-1; D might be TRBD1 (6 bases). V lost 4 bases, J lost 2 bases, and 14 bases lay in between. Germline V gene data show CDR1 as LGHNA and CDR2 as YSLEER. The CDR3 length is 15 residues. The CDR3 nucleotides are TGCGCCAGCAGCCCCAACGGGGGCGAAAACACTGAAGCTTTCTTT. This gives the protein CASSPNGGENTEAFF.

V is TRBV7-2 and J is TRBJ1-4; 10 bases map to TRBD1. In germline, CDR1 is SGHTA, CDR2 FQGNSA. V trimming: 5 bases; J trimming: 8 bases; junction bases outside the gene matches: 11. This CDR3 is built from 16 residues. In DNA, the CDR3 is TGTGCCAGCAGCACAACCGGGACAGGGGTGAACGAAAAACTGTTTTTT. It yields the protein CASSTTGTGVNEKLFF. Full variable domain (rest looked up from reference TRBV7-2 and TRBJ1-4): GAGVSQSPSNKVTEKGKDVELRCDPISGHTALYWYRQSLGQGLEFLIYFQGNSAPDKSGLPSDRFSAERTGGSVSTLTIQRTQQEDSAVYLCASSTTGTGVNEKLFFGSGTQLSVL.

In its sample, this clonotype was seen a few times. This chain connects TRBV20-1 to TRBJ2-2, with 11 bases fitting TRBD2. Germline CDR1 and CDR2: DFQATT and SNEGSKA (reference sequence). This CDR3 contains 14 residues. V lost 6 bases, J lost 6 bases, and 6 bases stayed unmatched. CDR3 DNA sequence: TGCAGTGCCAGGGCACTAGCGGGAGCCGGGGAGCTGTTTTTT. This encodes CSARALAGAGELFF.

In its sample, this clonotype was seen many times. This sequence joins TRBV29-1 and TRBJ2-2; D ambiguous. CDR1 is SQVTM, CDR2 ANQGSEA, per germline. Trimming stripped 7 bases from V and 3 bases from J, with 6 bases between. The CDR3 totals 11 residues. CDR3 protein: CSGGDTGELFF. CDR3 coding DNA: TGCAGCGGTGGGGACACCGGGGAGCTGTTTTTT.

The V and J genes are TRBV12-3 or TRBV12-4 and TRBJ2-1; D is possibly TRBD1 or TRBD2 (5 bases each). This CDR3 spans 16 amino acids. Trimming removed 3 bases at V and 0 bases at J, with 12 bases between. CDR3 bases: TGTGCCAGCAGTTTTACGGGGCCGAGCTCCTACAATGAGCAGTTCTTC. It encodes CASSFTGPSSYNEQFF.

This clonotype was detected only a few times. The chain carries TRBV10-3 and TRBJ1-3, with a weak D call TRBD1 (6 bases). This CDR3 spans 14 amino acids. Germline CDR1 ENHRY, CDR2 SYGVKD. The V end lost 6 bases, the J end lost 2 bases, and 11 bases lay between the germline ends. The CDR3 reads CAIRDGTTGNTIYF. The CDR3 DNA is TGTGCCATCAGAGACGGGACAACTGGAAACACCATATATTTT.

The chain employs TRBV7-2 and TRBJ2-3; 8 bases match TRBD2. CDR1 is SGHTA, CDR2 FQGNSA, per germline. The J segment lost 4 bases and the V segment lost 0 bases, leaving 12 bases of the junction unmatched. There are 18 residues in the CDR3. CDR3 residues: CASSLATWAGGRSDTQYF. The CDR3, as DNA: TGTGCCAGCAGCTTAGCGACGTGGGCGGGGGGAAGATCAGATACGCAGTATTTT.

This clonotype has a count of ten or more. The CDR3 loop is CASSLARGGNSPLHF. The CDR3 bases are TGTGCCAGCAGTTTAGCGCGGGGGGGGAATTCACCCCTCCACTTT. The gene calls are TRBV12-3 or TRBV12-4 and TRBJ1-6; tentatively, D is TRBD1 (5 bases). The germline V and J ends were trimmed by 0 bases and 7 bases, with 10 bases remaining between them. CDR3 length equals 15 residues.

J is TRBJ2-2 and V is TRBV29-1, with a weak D call TRBD1 (6 bases). Germline V lookup: CDR1 SQVTM, CDR2 ANQGSEA. The V and J ends lost 7 bases and 6 bases respectively, with 15 bases between them. The CDR3 is 13 amino acids. CDR3 in DNA: TGCAGCGGCCGGGACACTTTACCCGGGGAGCTGTTTTTT. Its translation is CSGRDTLPGELFF.

The V call is TRBV21-1, the J call TRBJ2-5; the D call in the table, TRBD1, was not verified against the DNA. TRBV21-1 is annotated as a pseudogene. The CDR3 sequence is 14 residues long. CDR3 sequence: CASSWGGPQETQYF. The CDR3 nucleotides are TGTGCCAGCAGTTGGGGGGGGCCTCAAGAGACCCAGTACTTC.

This clonotype has a handful of counts. The gene calls are TRBV11-1 and TRBJ2-6; 10 nucleotides align to TRBD1. V lost 4 bases to trimming and J lost 0 bases; unmatched junction nucleotides: 6. The CDR3 is 18 residues long. Per germline, CDR1 SGHAT and CDR2 FQDESV (reference sequence). CDR3 in amino acids: CASSSRTGGDSGANVLTF. CDR3 nucleotide sequence: TGTGCCAGCAGCTCTCGGACAGGGGGAGACTCTGGGGCCAACGTCCTGACTTTC.

This clonotype was counted many times. J is TRBJ2-3 and V is TRBV11-2; TRBD1 might be the D (5 bases). Germline CDR1 is SGHAT and CDR2 is FQNNGV. The CDR3 consists of 16 residues. The ends were cut back, 2 bases at V and 0 bases at J, with 12 bases in the middle. CDR3 protein: CASSLWGSSSTDTQYF. The CDR3 DNA sequence: TGTGCCAGCAGCTTATGGGGCAGCTCTAGCACAGATACGCAGTATTTT.

This clonotype was seen ten or more times. The rearrangement uses TRBV12-3 or TRBV12-4 and TRBJ1-6; perhaps TRBD1 as D (5 bases). The CDR3 runs to 13 residues. Trimming stripped 2 bases from V and 8 bases from J, with 7 bases between. The CDR3, as DNA: TGTGCCAGCAGTTTAAGACAGCATTCACCCCTCCACTTT. Protein product: CASSLRQHSPLHF.

The rearrangement joins TRBV28 to TRBJ2-1; TRBD2 matches at 7 bases. V gave up 3 bases and J gave up 7 bases; unmatched junction bases: 18. CDR3 length: 18 residues. Germline assignment: CDR1 MDHEN and CDR2 SYDVKM. The CDR3 spells CASSLRQTGRARGNEQFF. The CDR3 DNA sequence: TGTGCCAGCAGTTTGCGACAAACGGGGAGGGCCCGGGGGAATGAGCAGTTCTTC.

The chain employs TRBV10-3 and TRBJ2-2, with no clear D. The CDR3 is 11 amino acids. The ends were cut back, 10 bases at V and 2 bases at J, with 5 bases in the middle. The V gene's germline CDR1 is ENHRY and CDR2 SYGVKD. The CDR3 coding sequence is TGTGCCACTAGAAACACCGGGGAGCTGTTTTTT. Its protein is CATRNTGELFF.

This clonotype has a single count. V gene TRBV11-2 combines with J gene TRBJ2-4; D might be TRBD2 (5 bases). CDR1 is SGHAT and CDR2 is FQNNGV in the germline V gene. The V end lost 5 bases, the J end lost 7 bases, and 18 bases lay between the germline ends. This CDR3 comprises 15 residues. The CDR3 loop is CASSTTDARGNIQYF. In DNA, the CDR3 is TGTGCCAGCAGCACAACCGACGCCCGCGGGAACATTCAGTACTTC.

This clonotype was picked up a small number of times. This chain joins TRBV29-1 and TRBJ2-7; tentatively, D is TRBD1 (6 bases). The CDR3 totals 13 residues. From germline, CDR1 is SQVTM and CDR2 ANQGSEA. The V and J ends lost 8 bases and 2 bases respectively, with 16 bases between them. Here the CDR3 reads CSYTGPPTYEQYF. The CDR3 bases are TGCAGCTACACAGGGCCGCCGACCTACGAGCAGTACTTC.

On this clonotype itself: Since a much larger clone is just one base distant, this may be a read error. The chain joins TRBV3-1 to TRBJ2-2; 8 bases match TRBD1. The CDR3 contains 19 residues. V gave up 8 bases and J gave up 2 bases; unmatched junction bases: 19. Germline CDR1 LGHDT, CDR2 YNNKEL (reference sequence). In DNA form, the CDR3 reads TGTGCCAGCTGGGCCGGGACAGGAAATGTTGCCAGAAACACCGGGGAGCTGTTTTTT. Translating gives CASWAGTGNVARNTGELFF.

Many counts were recorded for this clonotype. The chain links TRBV29-1 to TRBJ1-1, with D perhaps TRBD1 (6 bases). Germline CDR1 is SQVTM and CDR2 is ANQGSEA. The CDR3 runs 11 residues. V shed 4 bases and J shed 7 bases, with 10 bases lying between them. CDR3 residues: CSVVNRVEAFF. DNA of the CDR3: TGCAGCGTTGTTAACAGGGTTGAAGCTTTCTTT.

Many counts were recorded for this clonotype. The chain employs TRBV7-8 and TRBJ1-2, with D hard to call. Per germline, CDR1 SGHVS and CDR2 FQNEAQ. The CDR3 length is 13 residues. The V and J ends lost 3 bases and 3 bases respectively, with 8 bases between them. CDR3 amino acids: CASSLSSDYGYTF. For the CDR3, the DNA is TGTGCCAGCAGCTTGAGCAGTGACTATGGCTACACCTTC.

The rearrangement joins TRBV20-1 to TRBJ1-2; 11 nucleotides align to TRBD1. Germline V CDR1 and CDR2: DFQATT, SNEGSKA (reference sequence). This CDR3 spans 15 amino acids. V was clipped by 6 bases and J by 2 bases; unmatched bases: 8. The CDR3 here is CSASPRDRGNYGYTF. In DNA, the CDR3 is TGCAGTGCCTCCCCCCGGGACAGGGGGAACTATGGCTACACCTTC.

The chain joins TRBV4-3 to TRBJ1-2, with D tentatively TRBD1 (6 bases). This CDR3 spans 13 amino acids. CDR1 and CDR2 from the germline V gene are LGHNA and YSLEER. V lost 0 bases and J 5 bases, leaving 7 bases between the germline ends. The CDR3 reads CASSQEQGYGYTF. CDR3 coding DNA: TGCGCCAGCAGCCAAGAACAGGGATATGGCTACACCTTC.

This clonotype was observed a handful of times. V gene TRBV4-2 combines with J gene TRBJ1-4; D not resolved. This CDR3 comprises 15 residues. Germline V gene sequence: CDR1 LGHNA, CDR2 YNFKEQ. V was trimmed by 0 bases and J by 3 bases, leaving 8 bases between them. The CDR3 region has the DNA TGTGCCAGCAGCCAAGAACGGAGCCCTAATGAAAAACTGTTTTTT. It codes for CASSQERSPNEKLFF.

This clonotype has more than one count but fewer than ten. The chain links TRBV7-9 to TRBJ2-7; TRBD2 aligns across 11 bases. Germline assignment: CDR1 SEHNR and CDR2 FQNEAQ (reference sequence). The CDR3 spans 16 residues. With 5 bases clipped from V and 1 base from J, the junction kept 7 bases outside the gene matches. The CDR3 DNA reads as TGTGCCAGCAGCGCCAGACTAGCGGGGACTTCCTACGAGCAGTACTTC. Encoded protein: CASSARLAGTSYEQYF.

In this sample, this clonotype turned up once. The genes are TRBV19 and TRBJ2-1, with 12 bases aligning to TRBD2. Per the germline V gene, CDR1 is LNHDA and CDR2 is SQIVND (reference sequence). The J segment lost 0 bases and the V segment lost 4 bases, leaving 4 bases of the junction unmatched. The CDR3 has 17 amino acids. CDR3 sequence: CASSNRLAGASYNEQFF. CDR3 sequence (DNA): TGTGCCAGTAGTAACCGACTAGCGGGAGCCTCCTACAATGAGCAGTTCTTC.